These 8 T cell receptor beta chains share one sample of origin, sequenced in a study of T cell clones after liver transplantation. The data were produced by immunoSEQ multiplex PCR, yet TCRdb's version contains in-frame clones alone and is incomplete. The data show tens of thousands of clones, roughly 82% seen once. The material was CD4+ T cells from blood, obtained around 45 months after liver transplant. The receptor set was obtained from a human patient who received a liver transplant. Some of these T cells may belong to the graft donor.

The chain has TRBV5-6 and TRBJ1-2; possibly TRBD1 for D (5 bases). The CDR3 is made up of 12 amino acids. V lost 4 bases to trimming and J lost 5 bases, with 9 bases between them. The germline V gene has CDR1 SGHDT and CDR2 YYEEEE. The CDR3 DNA is TGTGCCAGCAGCATGGGACCTTATGGCTACACCTTC. Amino acid sequence: CASSMGPYGYTF.

The chain carries TRBV11-2 and TRBJ2-5; D possibly corresponds to TRBD1 (5 bases). Per germline, CDR1 SGHAT and CDR2 FQNNGV. This CDR3 region has 15 residues. V lost 6 bases and J 4 bases, leaving 18 bases between the germline ends. This CDR3 is CASRGHRRLRETQYF. The CDR3 DNA reads TGTGCCAGCAGGGGGCATCGACGGTTGCGAGAGACCCAGTACTTC.

The genes are TRBV7-2 and TRBJ2-7; TRBD2 matches at 13 bases. The CDR3 totals 15 residues. Germline assignment: CDR1 SGHTA and CDR2 FQGNSA. The CDR3 loop reads CASRGGTSGKYEQYF. The CDR3 DNA follows: TGTGCTTCTAGGGGTGGGACTAGCGGGAAGTACGAGCAGTACTTC. Filled out from reference TRBV7-2 and TRBJ2-7, the complete variable domain reads GAGVSQSPSNKVTEKGKDVELRCDPISGHTALYWYRQSLGQGLEFLIYFQGNSAPDKSGLPSDRFSAERTGGSVSTLTIQRTQQEDSAVYLCASRGGTSGKYEQYFGPGTRLTVT.

This clone is a singleton in its sample. The chain joins TRBV18 to TRBJ2-7; D gene unclear. V lost 1 base and J lost 0, with 7 bases in between. Germline CDR1 reads KGHSH; CDR2 reads LQKENI. This CDR3 spans 14 amino acids. The DNA for the CDR3 is TGTGCCAGCTCACCACGAGGAGCCTCCTACGAGCAGTACTTC. It yields the protein CASSPRGASYEQYF. Full variable domain (missing parts from reference TRBV18 and TRBJ2-7): NAGVMQNPRHLVRRRGQEARLRCSPMKGHSHVYWYRQLPEEGLKFMVYLQKENIIDESGMPKERFSAEFPKEGPSILRIQQVVRGDSAAYFCASSPRGASYEQYFGPGTRLTVT.

V usage is TRBV7-8 and J usage is TRBJ2-2; D is perhaps TRBD2 (5 bases). Germline V CDR1 and CDR2: SGHVS, FQNEAQ. This CDR3 is built from 14 residues. Trimming pared 5 bases from V and 4 bases from J, leaving 11 bases between. CDR3 sequence reads: CASSRLQSTGELFF. CDR3 bases: TGTGCCAGCAGCAGACTACAGAGCACCGGGGAGCTGTTTTTT.

This rearrangement joins TRBV2 to TRBJ1-1; D unclear. Germline V gene sequence: CDR1 SNHLY, CDR2 FYNNEI. The CDR3 consists of 13 residues. With 6 bases removed from V and 2 bases from J, the gap between germline ends came to 10 bases. The CDR3 loop is CASRFELNTEAFF. Here the CDR3 DNA reads TGTGCCAGCAGGTTCGAGCTAAACACTGAAGCTTTCTTT.

Worth noting for this clone: Its ends do not fully match the called genes, so a read error is possible. Other DNA sequences within the sample encode an identical CDR3. The V and J genes are TRBV5-1 and TRBJ2-7; 9 positions match TRBD1. Germline CDR1 and CDR2: SGHRS and YFSETQ. The CDR3 length is 14 residues. The CDR3 coding sequence is TGTGCCAGCAGCACCGGACAGGGGTCCTACGAGCAGTACTTC. This sequence encodes CASSTGQGSYEQYF. Filled out from reference TRBV5-1 and TRBJ2-7, the complete variable domain reads KAGVTQTPRYLIKTRGQQVTLSCSPISGHRSVSWYQQTPGQGLQFLFEYFSETQRNKGNFPGRFSGRQFSNSRSEMNVSTLELGDSALYLCASSTGQGSYEQYFGPGTRLTVT.

The chain carries TRBV7-2 and TRBJ1-2; TRBD1 agrees at 8 bases. The CDR3 sequence is 17 residues long. The V gene's germline CDR1 is SGHTA and CDR2 FQGNSA. V gave up 2 bases and J gave up 2 bases; unmatched junction bases: 10. CDR3 sequence reads: CASSLRTGSLQNYGYTF. The DNA for the CDR3 is TGTGCCAGCAGCTTAAGGACAGGGAGCTTGCAAAACTATGGCTACACCTTC. Full variable domain (missing parts from reference TRBV7-2 and TRBJ1-2): GAGVSQSPSNKVTEKGKDVELRCDPISGHTALYWYRQSLGQGLEFLIYFQGNSAPDKSGLPSDRFSAERTGGSVSTLTIQRTQQEDSAVYLCASSLRTGSLQNYGYTFGSGTRLTVV.